This T cell receptor beta chain is drawn from a study of cytomegalovirus exposure and HLA in healthy donors. On this clone itself: The antigen is unknown.

This CDR3 spans 12 amino acids. The germline V gene encodes CDR1 WNHNN and CDR2 SYGVQD (reference sequence). Trimming shortened V by 3 bases and J by 9 bases, and 9 bases separated the two germline ends. The study's findings and limits: Among immune exposure information, only CMV serostatus was available. TCR beta V- and J-gene trimming was later associated with a missense DCLRE1C variant.

Primers for the PCR totalled 60 Vbeta and 13 Jbeta. Assay used: immunoSEQ multiplex PCR; TCRdb lists only in-frame clones, some missing. This sample carries some 150,000 clones, just under 85% of them seen once, and the ten largest clones take 1.9%. This sequence joins TRBV10-1 and TRBJ2-4, with D perhaps TRBD1 (5 bases). Sequenced input: PBMCs. This receptor was obtained from a middle-aged woman in good health and CMV-seronegative. CDR3 nucleotide sequence: TGCGCCAGCAGTGACAGGGTTGGCATTCAGTACTTC. It codes for CASSDRVGIQYF.